These T cell receptor beta chains were read from a single sample in a study of technical replicates of blood from several donors. Here immunoSEQ multiplex PCR was the method, and the copy in TCRdb shows in-frame clones only, minus some. In the table there are almost 90,000 clones, over 85% of which are singletons. The material sequenced was T cells isolated from PBMCs. The receptors were gathered from a human donor in good health. The CDR3 runs from the conserved cysteine through the conserved F or W. The D gene is left open where the match is weak. Expanded clones get a size class; other rows say once, few or many, or leave the size out.

>TRBD1|TRBJ2-2|TRBV28|.
TGTGCCAGCAGATCAGGGGGCGCAGACACCGGGGAGCTGTTTTTT
CASRSGGADTGELFF
>TRBD1|TRBJ2-2|TRBV5-1|.
TGCGCCAGCAGCTCGGGGGACAGGCCCACCGGGGAGCTGTTTTTT
CASSSGDRPTGELFF
>TRBD2|TRBJ2-3|TRBV4-1|.
TGCGCCAGCAGATCGGGACTAGGGTCCCAAGATACGCAGTATTTT
CASRSGLGSQDTQYF
>.|TRBJ2-3|TRBV6-5|.
TGTGCCAGCAGACAGGGAGGGCAGGGATCCTATACGCAGTATTTT
CASRQGGQGSYTQYF
>.|TRBJ1-2|TRBV6-5|.
TGTGCCAGCAGTTACCCGGGAAGCTATGGCTACACCTTC
CASSYPGSYGYTF
>.|TRBJ1-5|TRBV6-6|.
TGTGCCAGCAGTAGACAGACCGATAGCAATCAGCCCCAGCATTTT
CASSRQTDSNQPQHF
>.|TRBJ1-5|TRBV1|.
TGCACCAGCAGCCAGGGGGGGGGTCAGCCCCAGCATTTT
CTSSQGGGQPQHF
>TRBD1|TRBJ1-4|TRBV5-1|.
TGCGCCAGCAGCTTCTTTCCCAGGGGGACAACTAATGAAAAACTGTTTTTT
CASSFFPRGTTNEKLFF
>.|TRBJ1-1|TRBV19|.
TGTGCCAGTAGATACAGGGCTGGCGCTTCAGTAGACACTGAAGCTTTCTTT
CASRYRAGASVDTEAFF
>.|TRBJ2-7|TRBV18|.
TGTGCCAGCTCACCACTGGGCAGCTACGAGCAGTACTTC
CASSPLGSYEQYF
>TRBD1|TRBJ2-7|TRBV13|.
TGTGCCAGCAGCTCCGGACAGGGGTTCTACGAGCAGTACTTC
CASSSGQGFYEQYF
>TRBD1|TRBJ1-1|TRBV5-1|.
TGCGCCAGCAGCTCCAAAGGGGGCGGAGTAGATACTGAAGCTTTCTTT
CASSSKGGGVDTEAFF
>TRBD2|TRBJ2-1|TRBV25-1|.
TGTGCCAGCGGACTAGCGGGCCTTAGGGAGCAGTTCTTC
CASGLAGLREQFF
>TRBD1|TRBJ1-5|TRBV18|.
TGTGCCAGCTCACCGACCGGGACAGGGGGGAGACAGCCCCAGCATTTT
CASSPTGTGGRQPQHF
>TRBD2|TRBJ2-7|TRBV15|.
TGTGCCACCAGCAGAGATCGGGGGGGGCAGTACTTC
CATSRDRGGQYF
>TRBD1|TRBJ1-6|TRBV18|.
TGTGCCAGCTCACCGACAGGGACGAATTCACCCCTCCACTTT
CASSPTGTNSPLHF
>TRBD1|TRBJ1-2|TRBV13|once
TGTGCCAGCAGCTTAGAATGGGACAGGGCGAAAGGCTACACCTTC
CASSLEWDRAKGYTF
>.|TRBJ1-4|TRBV10-2|.
TGCGCCAGCAGTGATGGCAGGGCGAATGAAAAACTGTTTTTT
CASSDGRANEKLFF
>.|TRBJ1-6|TRBV7-9|.
TGTGCCAGCAGCTTCGGGGGATCACCCCTCCACTTT
CASSFGGSPLHF
>TRBD1|TRBJ1-2|TRBV29-1|.
TGCAGCGTTAGGGGACAGGGGACTAACTATGGCTACACCTTC
CSVRGQGTNYGYTF
>.|TRBJ2-6|TRBV10-3|.
TGTGCCATCAGCCCCGGGGAGGTAACCGGGGCCAACGTCCTGACTTTC
CAISPGEVTGANVLTF
>TRBD2|TRBJ2-5|TRBV6-1|.
TGTGCCAGCAGTGTCATGACTAGCGGGGTGACCCAGTACTTC
CASSVMTSGVTQYF
>.|TRBJ1-6|TRBV4-1|.
TGCGCCAGCAGCCAAGCAGGAGGGCCTAATTCACCCCTCCACTTT
CASSQAGGPNSPLHF
>TRBD1|TRBJ1-6|TRBV5-1|.
TGCGCCAGCAGCTTACGTAGGGACAGATCTAATTCACCCCTCCACTTT
CASSLRRDRSNSPLHF
>.|TRBJ1-1|TRBV30|.
TGTGCCTGGAGTCGGGGGGGAACTGAAGCTTTCTTT
CAWSRGGTEAFF
>.|TRBJ2-5|TRBV28|.
TGTGCCAGCAGCCCGCCGGGAATCATGGGGGAGACCCAGTACTTC
CASSPPGIMGETQYF